This T cell receptor (beta chain) was retrieved from a study of blood T cells in healthy people across ages. As to this clonotype: Antigen specificity is unknown.

Drawn from each donor were 9 to 10 milliliters of peripheral blood. Next came a second PCR, run for roughly 6 to 11 cycles, which used a sample-barcoded 5' primer along with a J-beta primer mix. TCRdb re-analysed the 5' RACE reads in MiXCR, keeping a single row per CDR3 protein. The repertoire includes 1.5 million to 2 million distinct CDR3 sequences, less than 50% of them detected once, and over 2% sits in the top ten. Study-level results: Naive T cell percentage strongly correlated with TCR beta diversity. Naive CD4+ cells and diversity were both higher in long-lived donors than in aged donors.

The CDR3 has 16 residues. J gave up 2 bases and V 4 bases, and 4 bases lay outside the gene matches. What was sequenced was blood. This chain connects TRBV12-3 or TRBV12-4 to TRBJ2-1; TRBD2 matches 11 bases. This clonotype was sampled from a woman between 40 and 50 years old in good health. The CDR3 spells CASSSRSGGAYNEQFF. DNA for the CDR3: TGTGCCAGCAGTTCTCGTAGCGGGGGGGCCTACAATGAGCAGTTCTTC.